Reported below is one T cell receptor (beta chain). This receptor's antigen is unknown. The record has no base qualities; no much larger clone is one base away. V trim: 2 bases; J trim: 5 bases; unmatched bases: 8. From the germline V gene, CDR1 is MGHRA and CDR2 is YSYEKL. Its CDR3 holds 15 amino acids, cysteine through phenylalanine. Only the CDR3 DNA is retained, 45 bases long and in frame from the first base. In Seattle, one collaborating source enrolled patients while the infection was active and tracked those patients longitudinally over the course of disease. Whole blood was collected in K2EDTA tubes by collaborating institutions according to the institutions' own protocols. Collaborator samples were shipped for TCRbeta analysis as frozen whole blood, isolated PBMCs, or DNA extracted from either sample type. The data originate from a study of blood T cell repertoires in COVID-19 (dated by TCRdb to about 2020). As for the study more broadly: Collaborator samples came from the United States, Italy and Spain and covered acute and convalescent phases of COVID-19. The prospective study material was composed of cDNA or gDNA derived from T cells, B-cell-depleted T cells, or PBMCs. The dataset comprised deeply sampled blood TCRbeta repertoires from subjects exposed to, actively infected with, or recovered from COVID-19. The repertoires were released in a freely available public database intended as a resource for research on the immune response to SARS-CoV-2. The samples were drawn from the first 160 participants of the ongoing ImmuneRACE study and from 1,254 subjects provided by 6 global collaborators. The sample metadata nearly always contained a de-identified subject ID, COVID-19 status, age in years and sex. HLA class I and class II types, where available, came from metadata supplied by the sample provider rather than from assay-based typing.

The study at large found these results: How much clinical and demographic metadata was included differed by source and by participant, and the metadata was provided uncurated.

The immunoSEQ Assay, a bias-controlled multiplex PCR, was used to amplify TCRbeta CDR3 regions from genomic DNA. The original methods were these. Within the assay, amplification of reference gene primers was used to estimate how many nucleated cells each sample contained. To quantify the absolute abundance of each unique TCRbeta CDR3 rearrangement, sequence reads were collapsed and filtered. For each sample, productive Simpson clonality was calculated as the square root of Simpson's diversity index over productive rearrangements. In TCRdb, the immuneACCESS table is reduced to in-frame sequences with V and J assigned. These tables do not hold every clone; where another copy was compared, an unresolved V gene accounts for under half, and the others remain unexplained. V and J calls plus clone size are reproduced from that table; the DNA served to infer D and trimming. This sample comprises around 190,000 clones, over 80% of them detected only once. 6% to 8.5% of the sample goes to the ten largest clones.

Sequenced input: peripheral blood. The chain couples TRBV4-1 to TRBJ1-1; 7 bases in between match TRBD1. The clonotype comes from a woman in her 70s with COVID-19, enrolled during active disease. The CDR3 has the sequence CASSQLGQQKTEAFF. The sequenced DNA: TGCGCCAGCAGCCAATTGGGACAGCAAAAAACTGAAGCTTTCTTT.